This T cell receptor beta chain came from a study of blood T cell repertoires in COVID-19. Study details: Specimens from acute and convalescent COVID-19 originated in the United States, Italy and Spain. Nucleic acid was either cDNA or gDNA, and it came from T cells, B-cell-depleted T cells, or PBMCs.

Original processing notes: Amplification with reference gene primers provided the estimates of nucleated cell counts. The protocol was immunoSEQ multiplex PCR, while the TCRdb copy is restricted to in-frame clones and leaves out a portion. For V, J and clone size, that table is used; D and trimming come from the DNA. The sample shows about 140,000 clones, around nine tenths of them seen only once. The ends lost 5 bases at V and 6 bases at J; junction bases unmatched: 6. Germline CDR1 is LGHNA and CDR2 is YNFKEQ. The CDR3 has 15 residues. This chain uses TRBV4-2 with TRBJ1-6; 8 bases align to TRBD1. The sequencing sample was made of peripheral blood. The sequence was collected from a woman in her fifties or sixties with acute or convalescent COVID-19. The CDR3 nucleotides read TGTGCCAGCAGCACATCGGACAGGGCTAATTCACCCCTCCACTTT. It codes for CASSTSDRANSPLHF.